These 9 T cell receptor beta chains originate from one sample sequenced in a study of human T cells and chemical hapten exposure. One entry per CDR3 protein results from TCRdb running MiXCR on the RACE reads. The sample holds around 380,000 distinct CDR3 sequences, about 4.8% seen once. Time point described: patch test 1, 2 weeks after DPC sensitization. Treatment defined: therapeutic diphenylcyclopropenone sensitization with weekly scalp DPC. Sequencing was performed on whole blood, taken in connection with sensitization to the hapten diphenylcyclopropenone (DPC). Receptors originate from a woman between 50 and 59 years old with alopecia areata. Some clones in this sample may be carry-over from other donors' samples.

The gene calls are TRBV27 and TRBJ1-5, with 7 bases lining up with TRBD1. V dropped 5 bases and J dropped 0; count of bases not matched to a gene: 10. Germline CDR1 MNHEY, CDR2 SMNVEV (reference sequence). The CDR3 covers 17 residues. CDR3 protein: CASSPQDRSYSNQPQHF. For the CDR3, the DNA is TGTGCCAGCAGTCCTCAGGACAGGAGTTATAGCAATCAGCCCCAGCATTTT.

This clonotype was seen a few times. The V gene is TRBV5-1, the J gene TRBJ1-1, with unresolved D. The CDR3 extends over 14 amino acids. Germline CDR1 reads SGHRS; CDR2 reads YFSETQ. Trimming removed 2 bases at V and 4 bases at J, with 12 bases between. CDR3 residues: CASSFDRAFTEAFF. DNA for the CDR3: TGCGCCAGCAGCTTTGATAGGGCTTTCACTGAAGCTTTCTTT.

Concerning this clonotype itself: An end of the junction differs from the germline gene, which may be a read error. This chain joins TRBV7-9 and TRBJ1-2; D remains ambiguous. Germline V gene lookup returns CDR1 SEHNR and CDR2 FQNEAQ (reference sequence). The CDR3 totals 16 residues. CDR3 in amino acids: CASSLADRVGSYGYTF. The CDR3 DNA follows: TGTGCCAGCAGCCTAGCGGATCGGGTCGGAAGCTATGGCTACACCTTC.

This clonotype was detected only a few times. The chain combines TRBV20-1 with TRBJ2-3, with TRBD2 matching over 7 bases. The V gene's germline CDR1 is DFQATT and CDR2 SNEGSKA (reference sequence). The V gene end was trimmed by 3 bases and the J gene end by 2 bases; junction bases not matched to a gene: 2. The CDR3 is 13 residues long. CDR3 bases: TGCAGTGCTAGCGCGGGGGACACAGATACGCAGTATTTT. Encoded protein: CSASAGDTDTQYF.

This clonotype was observed at least ten times. CDR3 sequence: CAIKGTSPGLAGDVHEQYF. DNA of the CDR3: TGTGCCATCAAGGGGACAAGCCCGGGACTAGCGGGAGACGTCCACGAGCAGTACTTC. This sequence joins TRBV10-3 and TRBJ2-7, with 14 bases identical to TRBD2. V lost 7 bases and J lost 5; bases outside the gene matches: 19. This CDR3 spans 19 amino acids. Germline V gene lookup returns CDR1 ENHRY and CDR2 SYGVKD.

This chain uses TRBV19 with TRBJ2-2, with a weak D call TRBD1 (6 bases). Germline V lookup: CDR1 LNHDA, CDR2 SQIVND (reference sequence). The CDR3 totals 15 residues. V lost 2 bases and J lost 1, with 8 bases in between. CDR3 in amino acids: CASSIPTGNTGELFF. As DNA, the CDR3 is TGTGCCAGTAGTATACCGACAGGGAACACCGGGGAGCTGTTTTTT.

The chain joins TRBV5-6 to TRBJ1-6; 9 positions match TRBD1. J gave up 10 bases and V 2 bases, and 7 bases lay outside the gene matches. The CDR3 length is 15 residues. Germline CDR1 SGHDT, CDR2 YYEEEE. CDR3 DNA sequence: TGTGCCAGCAGCTTTCGGGACAGGGCAGGATCACCCCTCCACTTT. Encoded protein: CASSFRDRAGSPLHF.

This clonotype has ten or more counts. The V and J genes are TRBV13 and TRBJ1-1, with D unclear. The germline CDR1 and CDR2 sequences are PRHDT and FYEKMQ (reference sequence). Trimming left V 0 bases short and J 4 bases short, with 9 bases between. The CDR3 totals 14 residues. The CDR3 DNA is TGTGCCAGCAGCTTAGGAAGTGGGGTCACTGAAGCTTTCTTT. This codes for CASSLGSGVTEAFF.

Only one count was recorded for this clonotype. CDR3 nucleotide sequence: TGTGCCAGCAGTTACTCGACGGTCTTGGGGGGGTCGGTTTCCTACGAGCAGTACTTC. Amino acid sequence: CASSYSTVLGGSVSYEQYF. The rearrangement uses TRBV6-5 and TRBJ2-7; 7 bases match TRBD2. This CDR3 is built from 19 residues. V was pared by 0 bases and J by 1 base, with 15 bases of the junction left unmatched. Germline V CDR1 and CDR2: MNHEY, SVGAGI.